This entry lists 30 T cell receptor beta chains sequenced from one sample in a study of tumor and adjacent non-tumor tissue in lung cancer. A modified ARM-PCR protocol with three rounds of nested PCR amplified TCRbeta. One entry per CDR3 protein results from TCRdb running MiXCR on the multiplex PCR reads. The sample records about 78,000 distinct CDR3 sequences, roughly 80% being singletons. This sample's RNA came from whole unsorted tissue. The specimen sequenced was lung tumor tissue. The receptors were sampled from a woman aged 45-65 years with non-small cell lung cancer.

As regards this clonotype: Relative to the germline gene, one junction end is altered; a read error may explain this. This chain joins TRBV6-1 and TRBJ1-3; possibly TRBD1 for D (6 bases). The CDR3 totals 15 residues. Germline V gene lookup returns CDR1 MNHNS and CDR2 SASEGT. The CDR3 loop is CASSEATSGVNSIYF. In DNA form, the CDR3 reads TGTGCCAGCAGTGAAGCGACGTCAGGGGTAAACAGCATATATTTT.

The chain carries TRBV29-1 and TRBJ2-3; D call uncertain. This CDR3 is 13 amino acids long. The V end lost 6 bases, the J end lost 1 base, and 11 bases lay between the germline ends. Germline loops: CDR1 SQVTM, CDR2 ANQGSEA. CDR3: CSVREYGTDTQYF. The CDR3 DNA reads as TGCAGCGTCCGAGAGTATGGCACAGATACGCAGTATTTT.

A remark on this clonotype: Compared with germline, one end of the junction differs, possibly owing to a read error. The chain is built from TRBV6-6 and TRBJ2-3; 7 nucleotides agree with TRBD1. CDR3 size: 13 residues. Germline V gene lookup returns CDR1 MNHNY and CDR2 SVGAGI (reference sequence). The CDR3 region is CPSSYQGTDTQYF. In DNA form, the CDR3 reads TGTCCCAGCAGTTACCAGGGGACAGACACGCAGTATTTT.

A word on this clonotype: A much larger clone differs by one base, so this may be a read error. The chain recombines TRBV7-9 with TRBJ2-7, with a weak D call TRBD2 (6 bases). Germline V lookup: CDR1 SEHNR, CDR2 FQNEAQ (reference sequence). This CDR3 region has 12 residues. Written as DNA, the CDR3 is TGTACCAGCAGCGCGGGGAGCTACGAGCAGTACTTC. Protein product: CTSSAGSYEQYF.

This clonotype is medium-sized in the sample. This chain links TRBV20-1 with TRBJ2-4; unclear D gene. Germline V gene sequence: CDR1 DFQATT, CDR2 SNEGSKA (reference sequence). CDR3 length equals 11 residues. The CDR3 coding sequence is TGCTCTATAAGGGCCAAAAACATTCAGTACTTC. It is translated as CSIRAKNIQYF.

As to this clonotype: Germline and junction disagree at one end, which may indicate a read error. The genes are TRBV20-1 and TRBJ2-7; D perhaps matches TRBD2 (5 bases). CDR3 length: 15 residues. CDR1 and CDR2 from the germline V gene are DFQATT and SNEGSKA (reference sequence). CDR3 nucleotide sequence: TGCAGTGCTAGGGAGATTAACGGGAACACCTACAAGCAGTACTTC. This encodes CSAREINGNTYKQYF.

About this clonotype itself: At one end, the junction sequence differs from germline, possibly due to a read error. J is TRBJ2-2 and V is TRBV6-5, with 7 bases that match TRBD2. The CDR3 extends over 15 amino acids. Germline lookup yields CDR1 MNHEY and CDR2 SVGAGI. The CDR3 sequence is CASSFSTSQPGELLF. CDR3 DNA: TGTGCCAGCAGTTTCTCGACTAGCCAGCCCGGGGAGCTGTTGTTT.

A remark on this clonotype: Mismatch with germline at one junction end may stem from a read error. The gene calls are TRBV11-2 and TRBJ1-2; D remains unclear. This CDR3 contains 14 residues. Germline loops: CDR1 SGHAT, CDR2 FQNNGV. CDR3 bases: TGTGTCAGCGGCTTAACATGTACTAACTATGGCTACACCTTC. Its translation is CVSGLTCTNYGYTF.

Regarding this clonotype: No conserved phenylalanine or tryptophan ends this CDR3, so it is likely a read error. The CDR3 loop reads CASSYWGLQETQYS. In nucleotides, the CDR3 is TGCGCCAGCAGTTATTGGGGCTTGCAGGAGACCCAGTACTCC. The V call is TRBV12-3 or TRBV12-4, the J call TRBJ2-5, with D maybe TRBD1 (5 bases). This CDR3 spans 14 amino acids.

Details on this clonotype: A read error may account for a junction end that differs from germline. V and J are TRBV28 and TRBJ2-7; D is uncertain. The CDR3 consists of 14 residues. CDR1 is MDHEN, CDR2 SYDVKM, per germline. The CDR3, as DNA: TGTGTCAGCAGTTTCTGGTATCGGTCCTACGAGCAGTACTTC. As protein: CVSSFWYRSYEQYF.

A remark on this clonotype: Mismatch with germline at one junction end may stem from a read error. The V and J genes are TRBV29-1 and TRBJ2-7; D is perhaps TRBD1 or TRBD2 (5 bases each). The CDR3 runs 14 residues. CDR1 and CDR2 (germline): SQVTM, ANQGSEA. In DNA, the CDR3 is TGCAACGTCGCCATAAGGGACGATACCTACGAGCAGTATTTC. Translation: CNVAIRDDTYEQYF.

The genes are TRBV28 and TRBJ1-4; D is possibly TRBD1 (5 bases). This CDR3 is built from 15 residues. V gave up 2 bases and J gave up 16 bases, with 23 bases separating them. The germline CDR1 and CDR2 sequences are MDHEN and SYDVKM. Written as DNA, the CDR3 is TGTGCCAGCAGTTTACTCGGGCAGGGTGGTGAAAAAGCGTTTTTT. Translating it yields CASSLLGQGGEKAFF. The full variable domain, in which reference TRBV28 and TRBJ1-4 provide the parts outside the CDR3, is DVKVTQSSRYLVKRTGEKVFLECVQDMDHENMFWYRQDPGLGLRLIYFSYDVKMKEKGDIPEGYSVSREKKERFSLILESASTNQTSMYLCASSLLGQGGEKAFFGSGTQLSVL.

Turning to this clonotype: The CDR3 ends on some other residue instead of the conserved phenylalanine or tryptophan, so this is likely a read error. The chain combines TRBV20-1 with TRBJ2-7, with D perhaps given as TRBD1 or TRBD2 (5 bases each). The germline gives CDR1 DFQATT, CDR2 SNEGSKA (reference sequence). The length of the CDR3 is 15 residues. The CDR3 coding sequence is TGCAATGCTAGAGACCCGACAGAGGACTGGTCCGATCAGTACATC. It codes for CNARDPTEDWSDQYI.

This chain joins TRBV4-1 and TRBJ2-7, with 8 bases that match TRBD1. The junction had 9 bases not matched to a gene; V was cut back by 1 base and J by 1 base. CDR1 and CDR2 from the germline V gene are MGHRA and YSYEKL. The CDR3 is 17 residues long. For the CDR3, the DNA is TGCGCCAGCAGCCAAGCCTATGGCAGGGGGCGTTCCTACGAGCAGTACTTC. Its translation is CASSQAYGRGRSYEQYF.

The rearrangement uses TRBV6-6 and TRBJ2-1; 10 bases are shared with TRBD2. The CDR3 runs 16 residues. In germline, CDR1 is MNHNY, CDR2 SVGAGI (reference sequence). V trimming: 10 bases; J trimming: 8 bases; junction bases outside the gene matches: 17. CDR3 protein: CATPGTSDVSVHEQFF. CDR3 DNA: TGTGCCACCCCCGGGACTAGCGACGTTTCTGTCCATGAGCAGTTCTTC.

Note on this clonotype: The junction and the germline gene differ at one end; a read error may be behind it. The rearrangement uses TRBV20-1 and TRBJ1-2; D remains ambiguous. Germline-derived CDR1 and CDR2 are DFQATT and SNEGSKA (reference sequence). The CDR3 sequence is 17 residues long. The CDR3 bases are TGCAATGCTAGAGATCAGCAGCGCCAGAGGACTTTCTATGGCTACACCTTC. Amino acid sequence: CNARDQQRQRTFYGYTF.

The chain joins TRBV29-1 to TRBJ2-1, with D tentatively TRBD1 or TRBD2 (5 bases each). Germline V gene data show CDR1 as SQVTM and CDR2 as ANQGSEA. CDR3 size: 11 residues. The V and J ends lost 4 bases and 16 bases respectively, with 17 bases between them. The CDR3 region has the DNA TGCAGCGTTGGGGACGAGAGTGGGCAATTCTTC. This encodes CSVGDESGQFF.

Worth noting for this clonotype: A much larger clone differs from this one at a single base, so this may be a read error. The CDR3 reads CASSLGGGDTDAFF. The DNA of the CDR3 is TGCGCCAGCAGCTTGGGAGGGGGAGACACTGATGCTTTCTTT. The chain employs TRBV5-1 and TRBJ1-1, with TRBD1 as a possible D gene (6 bases). The CDR3 has 14 residues. Germline-derived CDR1 and CDR2 are SGHRS and YFSETQ.

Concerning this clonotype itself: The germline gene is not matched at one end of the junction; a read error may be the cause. DNA of the CDR3: TGTGCCAGCAGTCTGGGACTAGCGGTTCAAGAGACCCAATACTTC. It is translated as CASSLGLAVQETQYF. The rearrangement joins TRBV11-1 to TRBJ2-5; TRBD2 aligns across 11 bases. This CDR3 spans 15 amino acids. Germline V lookup: CDR1 SGHAT, CDR2 FQDESV (reference sequence).

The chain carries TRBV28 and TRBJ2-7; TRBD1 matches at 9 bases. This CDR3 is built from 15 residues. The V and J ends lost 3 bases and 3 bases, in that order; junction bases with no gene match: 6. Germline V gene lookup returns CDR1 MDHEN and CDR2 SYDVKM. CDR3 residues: CASSFGGQGYYEQYF. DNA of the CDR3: TGTGCCAGCAGTTTTGGGGGACAGGGATACTACGAGCAGTACTTC.

The CDR3 here is CASIPPGRDGYTF. The CDR3 DNA reads as TGTGCCAGTATTCCCCCCGGAAGGGATGGCTACACCTTC. The J gene is TRBJ1-2, the V gene TRBV6-2 or TRBV6-3, with D uncertain. The CDR3 spans 13 residues. The germline gives CDR1 MNHEY, CDR2 SVGEGT. The ends were cut back, 9 bases at V and 6 bases at J, with 17 bases in the middle.

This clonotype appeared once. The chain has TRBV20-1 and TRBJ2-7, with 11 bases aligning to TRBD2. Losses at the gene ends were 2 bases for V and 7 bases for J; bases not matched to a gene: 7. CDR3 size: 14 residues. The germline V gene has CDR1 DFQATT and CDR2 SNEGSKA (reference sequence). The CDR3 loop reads CSARYRTSGLEQYF. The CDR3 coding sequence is TGCAGTGCTAGATACAGGACTAGCGGGCTAGAGCAGTACTTC.

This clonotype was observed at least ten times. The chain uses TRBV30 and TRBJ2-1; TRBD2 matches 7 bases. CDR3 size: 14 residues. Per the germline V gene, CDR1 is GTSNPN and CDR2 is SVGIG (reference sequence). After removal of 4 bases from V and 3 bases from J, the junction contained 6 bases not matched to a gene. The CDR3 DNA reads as TGTGCCTGGACCCGCGGGAGTGGCTACAATGAGCAGTTCTTC. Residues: CAWTRGSGYNEQFF.

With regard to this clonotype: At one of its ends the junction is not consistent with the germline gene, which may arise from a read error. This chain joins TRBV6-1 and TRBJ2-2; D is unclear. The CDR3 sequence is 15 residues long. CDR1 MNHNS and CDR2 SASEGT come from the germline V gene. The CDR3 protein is CANSIDAANTGELFF. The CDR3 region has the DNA TGTGCCAACAGTATTGACGCCGCGAACACCGGGGAGCTGTTTTTT.

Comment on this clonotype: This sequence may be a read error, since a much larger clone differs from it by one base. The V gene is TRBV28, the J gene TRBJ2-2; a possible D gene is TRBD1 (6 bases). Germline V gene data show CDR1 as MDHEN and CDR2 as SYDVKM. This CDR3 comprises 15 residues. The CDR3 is CVSSPPNRDTGELFF. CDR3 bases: TGTGTCAGCAGTCCCCCCAACAGGGATACCGGGGAGCTGTTTTTT.

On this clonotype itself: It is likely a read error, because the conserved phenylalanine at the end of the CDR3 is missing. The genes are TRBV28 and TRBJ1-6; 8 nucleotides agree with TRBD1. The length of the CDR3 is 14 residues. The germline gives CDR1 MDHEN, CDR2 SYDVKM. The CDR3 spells CANSLGTGNSPLHL. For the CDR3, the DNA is TGTGCCAACAGTCTCGGGACAGGAAATTCACCCCTCCACTTA.

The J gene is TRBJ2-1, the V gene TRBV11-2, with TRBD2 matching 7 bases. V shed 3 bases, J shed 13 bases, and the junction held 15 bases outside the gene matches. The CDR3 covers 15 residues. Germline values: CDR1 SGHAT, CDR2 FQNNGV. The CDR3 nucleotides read TGTGCCAGCAGCTTTATAACGGGAGGAGACAATGGCCAGTTCTTC. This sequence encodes CASSFITGGDNGQFF.

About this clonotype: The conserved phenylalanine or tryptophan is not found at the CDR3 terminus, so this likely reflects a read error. The CDR3 DNA sequence: TGTGCCAGTAGCCCGGACCGTAGCGGGCGGTTTAATGAGCAGTTCCTC. It specifies CASSPDRSGRFNEQFL. The chain combines TRBV6-2 or TRBV6-3 with TRBJ2-1, with 7 bases matching TRBD2. This CDR3 region has 16 residues. Germline CDR1 reads MNHEY; CDR2 reads SVGEGT. The trim removed 9 bases at V and 7 bases at J, leaving 18 bases unmatched.

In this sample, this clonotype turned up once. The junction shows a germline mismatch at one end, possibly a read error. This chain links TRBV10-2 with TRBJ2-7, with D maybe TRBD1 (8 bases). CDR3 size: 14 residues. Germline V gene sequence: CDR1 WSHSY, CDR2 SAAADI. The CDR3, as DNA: TGCGCCAGCAGTGAGACAGGGGGGGTTTACGAGCATTACTTC. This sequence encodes CASSETGGVYEHYF.

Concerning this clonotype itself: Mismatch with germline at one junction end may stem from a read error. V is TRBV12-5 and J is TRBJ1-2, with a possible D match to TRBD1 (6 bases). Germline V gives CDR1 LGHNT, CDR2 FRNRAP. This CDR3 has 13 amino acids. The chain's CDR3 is CASDRDGGYGYTF. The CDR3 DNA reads TGTGCTAGTGATCGGGACGGGGGCTATGGTTACACCTTC.